These 14 T cell receptor beta chains were sequenced from one sample in a study of lymphopenia after photon versus proton radiotherapy. The protocol was immunoSEQ multiplex PCR, while the TCRdb copy is restricted to in-frame clones and leaves out a portion. Of tens of thousands of clones in the sample, 70% to 85% are singletons; the top ten hold 21%. Sequences were derived from peripheral blood, sampled from a patient treated with proton-based radiotherapy. All receptors come from an older woman with pancreatic cancer.

The chain carries TRBV7-6 and TRBJ2-1; 7 bases match TRBD2. Trimming cost V 5 bases and J 3 bases; bases outside gene matches: 22. The length of the CDR3 is 20 residues. Germline V gene sequence: CDR1 SGHVS, CDR2 FNYEAQ. For the CDR3, the DNA is TGTGCCAGCAGCCTCCCGGACCGGACTAGTGGAGGAGGGATCTACAATGAGCAGTTCTTC. Protein: CASSLPDRTSGGGIYNEQFF.

This rearrangement joins TRBV9 to TRBJ2-3, with TRBD2 as a possible D gene (6 bases). CDR1 is SGDLS, CDR2 YYNGEE, per germline. Trimming removed 3 bases from V and 6 bases from J, with 20 bases in between. There are 16 residues in the CDR3. The CDR3 spells CASSEKEGGGYDTQYF. CDR3 coding DNA: TGTGCCAGCAGCGAAAAGGAGGGAGGAGGCTATGATACGCAGTATTTT. The complete variable domain, with remaining parts taken from reference TRBV9 and TRBJ2-3, reads DSGVTQTPKHLITATGQRVTLRCSPRSGDLSVYWYQQSLDQGLQFLIQYYNGEERAKGNILERFSAQQFPDLHSELNLSSLELGDSALYFCASSEKEGGGYDTQYFGPGTRLTVL.

V is TRBV6-6 and J is TRBJ2-7; D unresolved. Germline CDR1 reads MNHNY; CDR2 reads SVGAGI (reference sequence). V was trimmed by 8 bases and J by 7 bases, leaving 12 bases between them. This CDR3 spans 11 amino acids. The CDR3 here is CASGIPGEQYF. For the CDR3, the DNA is TGTGCCAGCGGTATACCTGGGGAGCAGTACTTC.

The V and J genes are TRBV7-9 and TRBJ1-6; a weak D match, TRBD1 (6 bases). The V gene's germline CDR1 is SEHNR and CDR2 FQNEAQ (reference sequence). V dropped 4 bases and J dropped 1 base, with 11 bases sitting between them. The CDR3 runs to 16 residues. The CDR3, as DNA: TGTGCCAGCAGCTCCCGGGGGGCTTCCTATAATTCACCCCTCCACTTT. Translating gives CASSSRGASYNSPLHF. Drawing the rest from reference TRBV7-9 and TRBJ1-6, the complete variable domain is DTGVSQNPRHKITKRGQNVTFRCDPISEHNRLYWYRQTLGQGPEFLTYFQNEAQLEKSRLLSDRFSAERPKGSFSTLEIQRTEQGDSAMYLCASSSRGASYNSPLHFGNGTRLTVT.

The genes are TRBV28 and TRBJ2-2; D might be TRBD1 or TRBD2, each matching 7 bases. Germline V gene sequence: CDR1 MDHEN, CDR2 SYDVKM. V gave up 5 bases and J gave up 6 bases, with 16 bases separating them. The CDR3 is 15 residues long. CDR3 region: CASSPGGGFAGELFF. CDR3 in DNA: TGTGCCAGCAGTCCAGGGGGAGGGTTCGCCGGGGAGCTGTTTTTT.

The chain employs TRBV6-5 and TRBJ2-3; TRBD2 is a possible D gene (5 bases). CDR1 MNHEY and CDR2 SVGAGI come from the germline V gene. Trimming shortened V by 8 bases and J by 4 bases, and 13 bases separated the two germline ends. The CDR3 is 13 residues long. This CDR3 reads CASGGLASDTQYF. The CDR3 DNA reads TGTGCCAGCGGAGGTCTAGCCTCAGATACGCAGTATTTT.

This rearrangement joins TRBV28 to TRBJ1-4; no definite D call. The V gene's germline CDR1 is MDHEN and CDR2 SYDVKM. V dropped 7 bases and J dropped 4 bases, with 16 bases sitting between them. The CDR3 totals 15 residues. CDR3: CASTPGTDDNEKLFF. In DNA form, the CDR3 reads TGTGCCAGCACCCCGGGCACAGATGATAATGAAAAACTGTTTTTT. Complete variable domain (other parts from reference TRBV28 and TRBJ1-4): DVKVTQSSRYLVKRTGEKVFLECVQDMDHENMFWYRQDPGLGLRLIYFSYDVKMKEKGDIPEGYSVSREKKERFSLILESASTNQTSMYLCASTPGTDDNEKLFFGSGTQLSVL.

The chain couples TRBV6-5 to TRBJ2-2; TRBD1 matches 7 bases. This CDR3 comprises 14 residues. The germline CDR1 and CDR2 sequences are MNHEY and SVGAGI. The V segment lost 5 bases and the J segment 1 base; nucleotides outside the gene matches: 1. The CDR3 reads CASSRTGNTGELFF. In nucleotides, the CDR3 is TGTGCCAGCAGTCGGACAGGGAACACCGGGGAGCTGTTTTTT.

This rearrangement joins TRBV4-2 to TRBJ2-5, with TRBD2 identical over 12 bases. The V and J ends lost 0 bases and 5 bases, in that order; junction bases with no gene match: 13. Germline lookup yields CDR1 LGHNA and CDR2 YNFKEQ. The CDR3 length is 19 residues. DNA for the CDR3: TGTGCCAGCAGCCAAGATTGGGCTAGCGGGAGGGCCGGGGAGGAGACCCAGTACTTC. It codes for CASSQDWASGRAGEETQYF.

This chain connects TRBV19 to TRBJ1-1; perhaps TRBD1 as D (6 bases). Germline CDR1 LNHDA, CDR2 SQIVND (reference sequence). This CDR3 is built from 15 residues. The germline V and J ends were trimmed by 3 bases and 3 bases, with 14 bases remaining between them. CDR3 amino acids: CASSIQRAGDTEAFF. The CDR3, as DNA: TGTGCCAGTAGTATCCAACGGGCAGGGGACACTGAAGCTTTCTTT.

The gene calls are TRBV18 and TRBJ1-1, with D hard to call. V lost 2 bases and J 5 bases, leaving 9 bases between the germline ends. CDR3 size: 13 residues. Germline V CDR1 and CDR2: KGHSH, LQKENI. The CDR3 is CASSPSGETEAFF. In DNA, the CDR3 is TGTGCCAGCTCACCATCCGGGGAGACTGAAGCTTTCTTT.

The gene calls are TRBV9 and TRBJ1-4, with 7 bases aligning to TRBD1. From germline, CDR1 is SGDLS and CDR2 YYNGEE. The CDR3 extends over 12 amino acids. The trim removed 10 bases at V and 4 bases at J, leaving 4 bases unmatched. This CDR3 is CASGTDNEKLFF. The DNA of the CDR3 is TGTGCCTCGGGGACAGATAATGAAAAACTGTTTTTT.

The chain combines TRBV10-3 with TRBJ2-6; no clear D gene. V lost 2 bases, J lost 2 bases, and 13 bases lay in between. Germline loops: CDR1 ENHRY, CDR2 SYGVKD. The CDR3 extends over 17 amino acids. The CDR3 coding sequence is TGTGCCATCAGTGAGGCCCCGAAACCCACTGGGGCCAACGTCCTGACTTTC. Protein product: CAISEAPKPTGANVLTF.

This sequence joins TRBV6-1 and TRBJ1-1; D gene uncertain. This CDR3 contains 14 residues. V was shortened by 8 bases and J by 1 base, with 14 bases between the two germline ends. Germline V gene sequence: CDR1 MNHNS, CDR2 SASEGT. DNA for the CDR3: TGTGCCAGCCAAAAGTCCGCAGCGAACACTGAAGCTTTCTTT. It codes for CASQKSAANTEAFF.